Sequencing of this TCR beta chain was carried out in a study of blood T cell repertoires in COVID-19. Study in general: COVID-19 samples, acute and convalescent, were from the United States, Italy and Spain. Sources were T cells, B-cell-depleted T cells, or PBMCs; the material itself was cDNA or gDNA.

V dropped 3 bases and J dropped 7; count of bases not matched to a gene: 12. Germline V gene sequence: CDR1 WNHNN, CDR2 SYGVQD (reference sequence). This CDR3 has 17 amino acids. In the original analysis: Counts of nucleated cells, estimated from reference gene primer amplification, were obtained. Using immunoSEQ multiplex PCR, the repertoire was profiled, and TCRdb retains in-frame clones only, with some absent. That table gives V, J and clone size, and the DNA gave D and trimming. The data show roughly 200,000 clones, about 83% seen once. V and J are TRBV10-1 and TRBJ2-1; 10 nucleotides match TRBD2. Sequences were obtained from peripheral blood. The TCR sequence derives from a woman in her seventies with active or convalescent COVID-19. The CDR3 here is CASSDAPGLAGANEQFF. CDR3 in DNA: TGCGCCAGCAGTGACGCCCCGGGGCTAGCGGGAGCTAATGAGCAGTTCTTC.